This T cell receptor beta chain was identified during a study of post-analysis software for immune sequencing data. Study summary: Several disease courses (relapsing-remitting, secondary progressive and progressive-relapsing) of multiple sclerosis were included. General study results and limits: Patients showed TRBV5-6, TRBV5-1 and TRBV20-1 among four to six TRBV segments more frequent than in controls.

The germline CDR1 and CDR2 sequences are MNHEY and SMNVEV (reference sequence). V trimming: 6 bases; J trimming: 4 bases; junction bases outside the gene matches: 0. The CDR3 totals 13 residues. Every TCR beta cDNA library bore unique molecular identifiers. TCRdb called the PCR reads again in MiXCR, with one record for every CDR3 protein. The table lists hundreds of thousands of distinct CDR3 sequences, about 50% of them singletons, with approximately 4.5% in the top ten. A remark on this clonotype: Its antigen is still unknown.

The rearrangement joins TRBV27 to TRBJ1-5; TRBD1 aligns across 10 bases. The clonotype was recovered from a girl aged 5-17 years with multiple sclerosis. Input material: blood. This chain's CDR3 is CASRGQGNQPQHF. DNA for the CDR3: TGTGCCAGCAGGGGACAGGGGAATCAGCCCCAGCATTTT.